This T cell receptor beta chain derives from a study of T-cell memory formation after mild COVID-19. Each CDR3 protein gets one entry after TCRdb re-called the 5' RACE reads with MiXCR. This table holds 250,000 to 400,000 distinct CDR3 sequences, 14% found once. CDR1 is SGDLS, CDR2 YYNGEE, per germline. V lost 0 bases, J lost 6 bases, and 9 bases lay in between. There are 13 residues in the CDR3. This chain links TRBV9 with TRBJ1-1; TRBD1 is a possible D gene (5 bases). Sequencing was performed on PBMCs or a T cell subset sorted from them (not recorded which). The source is a man between 18 and 35 years old who had mild COVID-19 (a few samples of this study predate the infection). Cell type and time point are not known. CDR3: CASSVERDSEAFF. CDR3 sequence (DNA): TGTGCCAGCAGCGTAGAAAGGGACTCTGAAGCTTTCTTT.